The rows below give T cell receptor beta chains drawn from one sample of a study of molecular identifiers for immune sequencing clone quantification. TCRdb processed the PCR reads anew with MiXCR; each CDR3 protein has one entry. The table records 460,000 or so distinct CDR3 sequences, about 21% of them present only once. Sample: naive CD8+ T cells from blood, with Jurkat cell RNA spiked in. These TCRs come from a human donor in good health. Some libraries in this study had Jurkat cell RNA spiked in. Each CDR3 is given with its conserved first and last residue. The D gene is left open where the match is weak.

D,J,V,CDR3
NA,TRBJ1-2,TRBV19,CASSIWRGDYGYTF
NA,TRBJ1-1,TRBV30,CAWSVLGSNTEAFF
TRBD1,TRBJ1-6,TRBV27,CASRTGTGVPSPLHF
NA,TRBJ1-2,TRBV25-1,CASSESYGYTF
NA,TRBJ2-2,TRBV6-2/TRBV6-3,CASSGWDGANTGELFF
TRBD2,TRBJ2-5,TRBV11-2,CASSLLAGVSGTQYF
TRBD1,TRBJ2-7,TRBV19,CASSIGTGDRYEQYF
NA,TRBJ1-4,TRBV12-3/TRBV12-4,CASGRMGFPNEKLFF
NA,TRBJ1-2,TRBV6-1,CASRSGVQWAYGYTF
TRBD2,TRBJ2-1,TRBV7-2,CASSLAAGGGGPYNEQFF
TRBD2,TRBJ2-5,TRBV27,CASSPTREGMKTQYF
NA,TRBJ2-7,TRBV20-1,CSAPVLAGDSFVNEQYF
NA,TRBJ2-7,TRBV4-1,CASSLRGGDGNYEQYF
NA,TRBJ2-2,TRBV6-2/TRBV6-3,CASSWIAGELFF
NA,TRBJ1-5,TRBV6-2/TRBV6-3,CASSPMIGNQPQHF
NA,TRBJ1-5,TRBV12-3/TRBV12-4,CASSLTSNQPQHF
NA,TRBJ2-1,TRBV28,CASTLGNEQFF
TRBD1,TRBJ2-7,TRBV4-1,CASSQVAGTGSYEQYF
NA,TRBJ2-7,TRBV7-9,CASSLDPADYEQYF
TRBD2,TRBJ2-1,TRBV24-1,CATSQGPGLGHNEQFF
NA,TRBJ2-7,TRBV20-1,CSAPNIAESSYEQYF
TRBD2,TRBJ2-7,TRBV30,CAWTSGYEQYF
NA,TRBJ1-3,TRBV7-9,CASTLPREEKSSGNTIYF
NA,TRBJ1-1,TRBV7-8,CASSLGLGKAGYTEAFF
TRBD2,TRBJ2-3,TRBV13,CASCYGTSGALRDTQYF
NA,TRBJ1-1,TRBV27,CASSLGAGVGTEAFF
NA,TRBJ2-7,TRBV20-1,CSAERSSYEQYF
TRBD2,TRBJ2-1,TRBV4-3,CASSRTSGSYNEQFF
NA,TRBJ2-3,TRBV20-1,CSARSTGITDTQYF
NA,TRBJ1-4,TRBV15,CATSPTEFDEKLFF
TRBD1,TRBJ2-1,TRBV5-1,CASSSRDSPNEQFF
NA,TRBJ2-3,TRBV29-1,CSVGPRGVADSWDTQYF
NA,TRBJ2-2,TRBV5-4,CASIRATGELFF
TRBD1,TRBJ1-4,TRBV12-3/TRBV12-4,CASSPGTGVSATNEKLFF
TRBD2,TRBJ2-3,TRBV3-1,CASSQDGGLALTDTQYF
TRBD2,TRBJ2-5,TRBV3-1,CASSQGLAGTYQETQYF
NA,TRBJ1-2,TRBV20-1,CSARALHGYTF
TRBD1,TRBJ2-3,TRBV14,CASGRGTVAEYF
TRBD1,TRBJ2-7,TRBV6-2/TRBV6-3,CASSTRDRDAYEQYF
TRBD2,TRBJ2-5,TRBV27,CASSPAGLAGEETQYF
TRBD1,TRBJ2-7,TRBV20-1,CSANEGDRTTYEQYF
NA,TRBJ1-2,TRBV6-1,CASSEAQGFNF
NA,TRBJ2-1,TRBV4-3,CASSQDPSGRSVHEQFF
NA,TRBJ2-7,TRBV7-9,CASSLVVATYEQYF